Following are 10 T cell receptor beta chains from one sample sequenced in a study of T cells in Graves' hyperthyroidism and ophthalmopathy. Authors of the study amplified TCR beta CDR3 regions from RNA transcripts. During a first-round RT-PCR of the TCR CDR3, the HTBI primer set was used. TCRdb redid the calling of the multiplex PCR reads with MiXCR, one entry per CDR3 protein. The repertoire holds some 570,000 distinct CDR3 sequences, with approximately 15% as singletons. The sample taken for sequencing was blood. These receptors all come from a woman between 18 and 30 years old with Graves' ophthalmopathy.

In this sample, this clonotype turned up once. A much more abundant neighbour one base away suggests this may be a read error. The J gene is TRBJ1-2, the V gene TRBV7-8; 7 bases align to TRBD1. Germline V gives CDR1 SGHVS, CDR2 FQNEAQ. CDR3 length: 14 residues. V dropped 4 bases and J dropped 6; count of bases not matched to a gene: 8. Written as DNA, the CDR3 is TGTGCCAGCAGCTCCCAACAGGGGAACCATGGCTACACCTTC. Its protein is CASSSQQGNHGYTF.

The CDR3 coding sequence is TGTGCCAGCTCAGGACTAGACGGCACAGATACGCAGTATTTT. It yields the protein CASSGLDGTDTQYF. The chain is built from TRBV27 and TRBJ2-3, with 7 bases identical to TRBD2. The J segment lost 1 base and the V segment lost 8 bases, leaving 6 bases of the junction unmatched. This CDR3 is 14 amino acids long. From germline, CDR1 is MNHEY and CDR2 SMNVEV (reference sequence).

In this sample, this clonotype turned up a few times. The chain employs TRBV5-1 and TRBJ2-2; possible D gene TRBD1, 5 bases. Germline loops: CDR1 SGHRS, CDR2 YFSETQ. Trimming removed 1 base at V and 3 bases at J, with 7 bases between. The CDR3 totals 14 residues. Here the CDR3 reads CASSLLGDTGELFF. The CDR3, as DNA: TGCGCCAGCAGCTTGTTAGGGGACACCGGGGAGCTGTTTTTT.

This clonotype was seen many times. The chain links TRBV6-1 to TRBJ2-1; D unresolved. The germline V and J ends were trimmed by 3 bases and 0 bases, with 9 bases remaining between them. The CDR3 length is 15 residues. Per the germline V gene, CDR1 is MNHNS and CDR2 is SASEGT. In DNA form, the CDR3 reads TGTGCCAGCAGTGAGACTTGGAGCTCCTACAATGAGCAGTTCTTC. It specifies CASSETWSSYNEQFF.

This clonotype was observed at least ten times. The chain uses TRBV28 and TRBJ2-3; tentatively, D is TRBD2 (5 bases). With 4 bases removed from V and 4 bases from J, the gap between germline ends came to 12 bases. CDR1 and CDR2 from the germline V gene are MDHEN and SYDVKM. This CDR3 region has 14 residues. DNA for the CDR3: TGTGCCAGCAGTTCCCCCGGGGTGTCAGATACGCAGTATTTT. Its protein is CASSSPGVSDTQYF.

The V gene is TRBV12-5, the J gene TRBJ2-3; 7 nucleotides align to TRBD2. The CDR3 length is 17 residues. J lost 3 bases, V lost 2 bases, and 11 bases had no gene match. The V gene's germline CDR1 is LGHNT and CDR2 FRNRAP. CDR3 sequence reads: CASGLFLAAQGTDTQYF. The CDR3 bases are TGTGCTAGTGGTTTGTTCCTAGCGGCCCAAGGGACAGATACGCAGTATTTT.

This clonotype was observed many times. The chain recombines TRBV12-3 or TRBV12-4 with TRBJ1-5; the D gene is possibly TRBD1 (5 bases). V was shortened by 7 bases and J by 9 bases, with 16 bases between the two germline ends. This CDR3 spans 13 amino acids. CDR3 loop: CASTSDGGRPQHF. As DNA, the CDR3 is TGTGCCAGCACCTCTGACGGGGGTCGGCCCCAGCATTTT.

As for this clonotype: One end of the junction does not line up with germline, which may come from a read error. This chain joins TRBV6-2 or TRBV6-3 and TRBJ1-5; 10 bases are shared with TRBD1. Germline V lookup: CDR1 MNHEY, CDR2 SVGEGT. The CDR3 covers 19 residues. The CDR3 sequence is CASSSRRDRGPYSDQPQHF. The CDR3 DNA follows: TGTGCCAGCAGTTCCCGGAGGGACAGGGGCCCCTATAGCGATCAGCCCCAGCATTTT.

The CDR3 reads CASSEFVLNTEAFF. The DNA of the CDR3 is TGTGCCAGCAGTGAATTCGTGCTGAACACTGAAGCTTTCTTT. The chain joins TRBV2 to TRBJ1-1; D gene uncertain. The CDR3 totals 14 residues. Deletions cut 2 bases from V and 0 bases from J, with 7 bases between. Germline values: CDR1 SNHLY, CDR2 FYNNEI.

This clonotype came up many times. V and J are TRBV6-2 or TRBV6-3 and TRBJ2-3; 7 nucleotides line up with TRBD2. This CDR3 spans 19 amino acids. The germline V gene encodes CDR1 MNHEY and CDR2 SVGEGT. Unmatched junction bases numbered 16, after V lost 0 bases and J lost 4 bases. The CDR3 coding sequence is TGTGCCAGCAGTTACTCGACCGGGCTAGCGGAGCCCCCCCCAGATACGCAGTATTTT. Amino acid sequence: CASSYSTGLAEPPPDTQYF.